This record looks at one T cell receptor beta chain sequence and its context. The data were taken from a study of identical twins. Template switching created a universal primer site, and the cDNA included unique molecular identifiers. TCRdb reanalysed the 5' RACE reads using MiXCR and keeps one entry per CDR3 protein. The sample has approximately 550,000 distinct CDR3 sequences, about 22% seen once. Another study also made use of these data, one on yellow fever vaccine responses in identical twins.

The receptor was derived from a woman in her late teens or twenties in good health. The sequenced material came from CD4+ T cells sorted from blood.

The CDR3 spells CATSETGQESNQPQHF. CDR3 nucleotides: TGTGCCACCAGTGAAACCGGACAGGAGAGCAATCAGCCCCAGCATTTT. The chain has TRBV24-1 and TRBJ1-5, with 7 nucleotides matching TRBD1. The CDR3 spans 16 residues. With 4 bases clipped from V and 1 base from J, the junction kept 6 bases outside the gene matches. Germline lookup yields CDR1 KGHDR and CDR2 SFDVKD.